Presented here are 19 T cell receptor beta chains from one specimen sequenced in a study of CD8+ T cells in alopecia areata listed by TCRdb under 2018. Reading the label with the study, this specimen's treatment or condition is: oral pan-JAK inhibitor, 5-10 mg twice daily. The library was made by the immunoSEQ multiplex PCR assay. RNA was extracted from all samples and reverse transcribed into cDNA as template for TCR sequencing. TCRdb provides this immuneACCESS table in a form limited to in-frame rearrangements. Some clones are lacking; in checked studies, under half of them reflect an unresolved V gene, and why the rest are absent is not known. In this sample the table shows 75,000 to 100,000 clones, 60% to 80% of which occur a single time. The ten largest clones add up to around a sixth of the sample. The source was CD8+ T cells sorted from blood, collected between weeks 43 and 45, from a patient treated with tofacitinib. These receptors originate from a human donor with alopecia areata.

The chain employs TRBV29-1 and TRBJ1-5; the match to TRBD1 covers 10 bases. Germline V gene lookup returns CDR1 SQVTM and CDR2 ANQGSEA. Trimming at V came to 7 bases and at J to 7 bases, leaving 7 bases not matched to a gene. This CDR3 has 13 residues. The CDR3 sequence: CSAETGGGQPQHF. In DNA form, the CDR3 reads TGCAGCGCCGAGACAGGGGGCGGACAGCCCCAGCATTTT.

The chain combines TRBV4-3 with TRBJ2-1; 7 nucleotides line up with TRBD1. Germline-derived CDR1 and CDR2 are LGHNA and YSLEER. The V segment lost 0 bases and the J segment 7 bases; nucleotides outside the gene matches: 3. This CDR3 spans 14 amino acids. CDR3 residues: CASSQDRQGNEQFF. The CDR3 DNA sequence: TGCGCCAGCAGCCAAGACAGACAGGGAAATGAGCAGTTCTTC.

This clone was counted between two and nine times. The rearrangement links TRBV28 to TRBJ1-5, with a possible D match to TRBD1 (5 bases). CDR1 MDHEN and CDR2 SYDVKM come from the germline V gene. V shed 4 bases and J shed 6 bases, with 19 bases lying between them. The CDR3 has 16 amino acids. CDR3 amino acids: CASSSVYTERGQPQHF. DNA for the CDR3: TGTGCCAGCAGTTCTGTTTACACAGAAAGGGGTCAGCCCCAGCATTTT.

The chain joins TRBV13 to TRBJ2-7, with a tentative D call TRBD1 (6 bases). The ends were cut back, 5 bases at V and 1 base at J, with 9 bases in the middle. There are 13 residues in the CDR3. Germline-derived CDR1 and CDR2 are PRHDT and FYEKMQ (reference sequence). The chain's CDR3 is CASSPRGSYEQYF. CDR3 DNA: TGTGCCAGCAGCCCGAGGGGGTCCTACGAGCAGTACTTC. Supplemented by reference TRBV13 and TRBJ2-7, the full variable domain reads AAGVIQSPRHLIKEKRETATLKCYPIPRHDTVYWYQQGPGQDPQFLISFYEKMQSDKGSIPDRFSAQQFSDYHSELNMSSLELGDSALYFCASSPRGSYEQYFGPGTRLTVT.

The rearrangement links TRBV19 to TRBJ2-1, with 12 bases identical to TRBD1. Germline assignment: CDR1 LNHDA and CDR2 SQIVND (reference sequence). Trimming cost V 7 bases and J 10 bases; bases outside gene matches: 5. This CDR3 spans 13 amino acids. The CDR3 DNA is TGTGCCAGTATGGGACAGGGGGCGCCGGAGCAGTTCTTC. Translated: CASMGQGAPEQFF.

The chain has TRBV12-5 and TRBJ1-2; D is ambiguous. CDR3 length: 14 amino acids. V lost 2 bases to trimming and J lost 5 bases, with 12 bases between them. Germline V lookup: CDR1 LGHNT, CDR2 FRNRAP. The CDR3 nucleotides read TGTGCTAGTGGTTTGAGGACTGAGCGGTATGGCTACACCTTC. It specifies CASGLRTERYGYTF.

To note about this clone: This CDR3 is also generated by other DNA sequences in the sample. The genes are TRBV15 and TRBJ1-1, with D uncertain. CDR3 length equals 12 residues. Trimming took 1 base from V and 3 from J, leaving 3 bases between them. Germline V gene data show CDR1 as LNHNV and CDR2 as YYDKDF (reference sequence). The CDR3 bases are TGTGCCACCAGCAGAGGGGACACTGAAGCTTTCTTT. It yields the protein CATSRGDTEAFF.

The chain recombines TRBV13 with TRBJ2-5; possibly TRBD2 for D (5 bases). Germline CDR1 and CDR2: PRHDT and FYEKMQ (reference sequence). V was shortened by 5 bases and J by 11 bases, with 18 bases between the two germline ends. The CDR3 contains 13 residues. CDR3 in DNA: TGTGCCAGCAGCGCCCGACCCTCCGGGGAGCAGTACTTC. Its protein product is CASSARPSGEQYF.

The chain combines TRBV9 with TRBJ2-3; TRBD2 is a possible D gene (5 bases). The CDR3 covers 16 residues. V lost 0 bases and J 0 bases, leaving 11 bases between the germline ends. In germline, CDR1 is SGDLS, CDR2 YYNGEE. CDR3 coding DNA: TGTGCCAGCAGCGTAGTCGGGGATCCCAGCACAGATACGCAGTATTTT. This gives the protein CASSVVGDPSTDTQYF.

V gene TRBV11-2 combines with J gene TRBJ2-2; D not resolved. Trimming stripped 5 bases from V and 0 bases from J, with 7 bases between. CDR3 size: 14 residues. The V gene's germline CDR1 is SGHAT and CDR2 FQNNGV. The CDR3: CASSPSANTGELFF. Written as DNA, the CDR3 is TGTGCCAGCAGCCCCTCGGCGAACACCGGGGAGCTGTTTTTT.

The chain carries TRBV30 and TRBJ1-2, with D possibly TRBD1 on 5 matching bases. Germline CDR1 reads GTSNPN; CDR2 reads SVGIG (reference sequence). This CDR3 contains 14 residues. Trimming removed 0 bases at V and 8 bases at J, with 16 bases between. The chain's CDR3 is CAWSVSRDSAGYTF. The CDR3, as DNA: TGTGCCTGGAGTGTAAGCAGGGATTCGGCCGGCTACACCTTC.

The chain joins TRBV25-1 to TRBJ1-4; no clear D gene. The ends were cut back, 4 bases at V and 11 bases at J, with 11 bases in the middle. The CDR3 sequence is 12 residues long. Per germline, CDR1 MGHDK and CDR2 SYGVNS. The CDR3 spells CASSGSKSKLFF. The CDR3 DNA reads TGTGCCAGCAGTGGGTCGAAGTCGAAACTGTTTTTT.

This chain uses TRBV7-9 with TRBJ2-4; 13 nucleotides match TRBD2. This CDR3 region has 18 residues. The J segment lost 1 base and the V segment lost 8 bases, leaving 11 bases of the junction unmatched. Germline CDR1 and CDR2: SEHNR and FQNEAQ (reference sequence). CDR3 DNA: TGTGCCAGCGTGCGGGTGGGGACTAGCGGGGCGGCCAAAAACATTCAGTACTTC. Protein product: CASVRVGTSGAAKNIQYF.

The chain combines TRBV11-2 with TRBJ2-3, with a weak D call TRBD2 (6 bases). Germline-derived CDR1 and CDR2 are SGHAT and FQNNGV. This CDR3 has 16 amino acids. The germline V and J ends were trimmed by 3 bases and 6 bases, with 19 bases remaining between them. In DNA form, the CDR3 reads TGTGCCAGCAGCTTGTGGGGGGACTCGTCCTGGGATACGCAGTATTTT. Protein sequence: CASSLWGDSSWDTQYF.

CDR3 sequence (DNA): TGCGCCAGCAGTCGAGGGGGCTTGACCCGAGGCACTGAAGCTTTCTTT. This codes for CASSRGGLTRGTEAFF. The chain carries TRBV23-1 and TRBJ1-1, with TRBD1 identical over 7 bases. TRBV23-1 is an ORF for which the function is uncertain. The CDR3 sequence is 16 residues long. With V trimmed by 4 bases and J by 4 bases, 12 bases remained unmatched.

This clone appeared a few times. The CDR3 coding sequence is TGTGCCAGCAGCTTAGGGACAGAGAGCTCCTATAATTCACCCCTCCACTTT. This gives the protein CASSLGTESSYNSPLHF. The rearrangement links TRBV11-2 to TRBJ1-6, with D tentatively TRBD1 (6 bases). Looked up from germline, CDR1 is SGHAT and CDR2 is FQNNGV. V was shortened by 1 base and J by 0 bases, with 10 bases between the two germline ends. CDR3 length equals 17 residues.

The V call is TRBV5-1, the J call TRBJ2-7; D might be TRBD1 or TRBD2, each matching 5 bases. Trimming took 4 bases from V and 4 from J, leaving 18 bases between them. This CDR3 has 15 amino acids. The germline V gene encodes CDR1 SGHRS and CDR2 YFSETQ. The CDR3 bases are TGCGCCAGCAGCCCGTCGGGACCTCTTTTATACGAGCAGTACTTC. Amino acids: CASSPSGPLLYEQYF.

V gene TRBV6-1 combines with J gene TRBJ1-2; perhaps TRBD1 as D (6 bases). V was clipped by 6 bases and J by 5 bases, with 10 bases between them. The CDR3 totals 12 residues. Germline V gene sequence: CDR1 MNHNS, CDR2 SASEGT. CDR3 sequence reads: CASRPQGYGYTF. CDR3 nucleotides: TGTGCCAGCAGACCTCAGGGGTATGGCTACACCTTC.

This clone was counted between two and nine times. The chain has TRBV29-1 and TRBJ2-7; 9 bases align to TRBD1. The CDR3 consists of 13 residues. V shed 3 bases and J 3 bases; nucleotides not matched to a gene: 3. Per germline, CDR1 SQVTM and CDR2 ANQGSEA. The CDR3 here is CSVEGTGRYEQYF. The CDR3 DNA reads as TGCAGCGTTGAGGGGACAGGGCGCTACGAGCAGTACTTC.